What follows are 28 T cell receptor beta chains derived from one specimen sequenced in a study of human T cells and chemical hapten exposure. Time point given: patch test 1, 2 weeks after DPC sensitization. Treatment indicated: therapeutic diphenylcyclopropenone sensitization with weekly scalp DPC. TCRdb processed the RACE reads anew with MiXCR; each CDR3 protein has one entry. This table holds tens of thousands of distinct CDR3 sequences, 10% to 13% found once. Sequences were derived from whole blood, sampled in connection with sensitization to the hapten diphenylcyclopropenone (DPC). The source is a woman between 45 and 60 years old with alopecia areata. Some clones in this sample may be carry-over from other donors' samples.

V and J are TRBV2 and TRBJ2-1; the match to TRBD2 covers 7 bases. Trimming removed 2 bases from V and 1 base from J; junction bases left unmatched: 2. In germline, CDR1 is SNHLY, CDR2 FYNNEI. The CDR3 sequence is 15 residues long. The CDR3 loop is CASSEWGGSYNEQFF. The CDR3 bases are TGTGCCAGCAGTGAATGGGGGGGTTCCTACAATGAGCAGTTCTTC.

This clonotype was detected only a few times. This chain uses TRBV7-2 with TRBJ2-3, with unresolved D. This CDR3 spans 15 amino acids. Trimming took 7 bases from V and 0 from J, leaving 14 bases between them. Germline loops: CDR1 SGHTA, CDR2 FQGNSA. The CDR3 spells CASIKRVGSTDTQYF. The CDR3, as DNA: TGTGCCAGCATCAAACGGGTCGGGAGCACAGATACGCAGTATTTT.

This chain connects TRBV29-1 to TRBJ2-5, with TRBD1 as a possible D gene (5 bases). V was trimmed by 5 bases and J by 2 bases, leaving 15 bases between them. The CDR3 length is 14 residues. CDR1 and CDR2 (germline): SQVTM, ANQGSEA. CDR3 residues: CSVSRVGVQETQYF. CDR3 coding DNA: TGCAGCGTTTCCAGGGTAGGGGTACAAGAGACCCAGTACTTC.

The V call is TRBV11-2, the J call TRBJ2-5; 8 bases line up with TRBD1. The germline CDR1 and CDR2 sequences are SGHAT and FQNNGV. The CDR3 contains 14 residues. Unmatched junction bases numbered 4, after V lost 3 bases and J lost 4 bases. The CDR3 loop reads CASSLAGTGETQYF. CDR3 bases: TGTGCCAGCAGCTTGGCCGGGACAGGAGAGACCCAGTACTTC. The full variable domain, completed using reference TRBV11-2 and TRBJ2-5, is EAGVAQSPRYKIIEKRQSVAFWCNPISGHATLYWYQQILGQGPKLLIQFQNNGVVDDSQLPKDRFSAERLKGVDSTLKIQPAKLEDSAVYLCASSLAGTGETQYFGPGTRLLVL.

The gene calls are TRBV3-1 and TRBJ2-2; D is perhaps TRBD2 (5 bases). The CDR3 has 16 residues. The germline gives CDR1 LGHDT, CDR2 YNNKEL (reference sequence). V was cut by 4 bases and J by 7 bases, with 19 bases left in between. The CDR3 here is CASSPMTSKEGGELFF. Here the CDR3 DNA reads TGTGCCAGCAGCCCAATGACCTCTAAAGAGGGCGGGGAGCTGTTTTTT.

Concerning this clonotype itself: This sequence may be a read error, since a much larger clone differs from it by one base. The chain recombines TRBV20-1 with TRBJ2-3; 7 bases are shared with TRBD2. Germline trimming cut 4 bases from V and 4 bases from J; bases unmatched to any gene: 14. Germline-derived CDR1 and CDR2 are DFQATT and SNEGSKA (reference sequence). The CDR3 spans 16 residues. CDR3 sequence (DNA): TGCAGTGCTACGGGGGAGGGCGGGATTCGGTCAGATACGCAGTATTTT. The encoded protein is CSATGEGGIRSDTQYF.

This clonotype was observed a handful of times. The chain uses TRBV12-3 or TRBV12-4 and TRBJ2-3; TRBD2 aligns across 11 bases. The CDR3 is 17 residues long. With 4 bases clipped from V and 5 bases from J, the junction kept 11 bases outside the gene matches. For the CDR3, the DNA is TGTGCCAGCAGTTCCCCCACCCTACTAGCGGGAGAAGATACGCAGTATTTT. Its translation: CASSSPTLLAGEDTQYF.

The chain couples TRBV12-3 or TRBV12-4 to TRBJ2-3; possibly TRBD1 for D (6 bases). This CDR3 is built from 16 residues. V was trimmed by 5 bases and J by 1 base, leaving 16 bases between them. The CDR3 nucleotides are TGTGCCAGCAGTAAGAACCGGGACACCCGCACAGATACGCAGTATTTT. It is translated as CASSKNRDTRTDTQYF.

The chain is built from TRBV6-6 and TRBJ2-7; TRBD2 might be the D (6 bases). Germline CDR1 MNHNY, CDR2 SVGAGI (reference sequence). There are 12 residues in the CDR3. Trimming removed 2 bases from V and 5 bases from J, with 7 bases in between. CDR3 loop: CASSYGGNEQYF. The CDR3 DNA follows: TGTGCCAGCAGTTACGGAGGGAACGAGCAGTACTTC.

V and J are TRBV29-1 and TRBJ2-1; TRBD2 is a possible D gene (6 bases). The CDR3 runs 14 residues. Germline CDR1 SQVTM, CDR2 ANQGSEA. Trimming shortened V by 3 bases and J by 1 base, and 10 bases separated the two germline ends. In DNA, the CDR3 is TGCAGCGTTGACAGTAGCGGATCCTACAATGAGCAGTTCTTC. This codes for CSVDSSGSYNEQFF.

The chain has TRBV29-1 and TRBJ2-7; tentatively, D is TRBD2 (6 bases). Germline loops: CDR1 SQVTM, CDR2 ANQGSEA. There are 15 residues in the CDR3. With 0 bases removed from V and 5 bases from J, the gap between germline ends came to 17 bases. CDR3 in DNA: TGCAGCGTTGAAGATAGCGGAGGTCCCAGGGACGAGCAGTACTTC. Translated: CSVEDSGGPRDEQYF.

This chain uses TRBV18 with TRBJ1-1; possibly TRBD1 for D (5 bases). V was clipped by 4 bases and J by 6 bases, with 18 bases between them. This CDR3 is built from 15 residues. Germline CDR1 reads KGHSH; CDR2 reads LQKENI. The CDR3 DNA reads TGTGCCAGCTCACAAGTCCGGGACCCAAAGGCTGAAGCTTTCTTT. This codes for CASSQVRDPKAEAFF.

V and J are TRBV29-1 and TRBJ2-7, with D perhaps matching TRBD1 (6 bases). Germline CDR1 reads SQVTM; CDR2 reads ANQGSEA. The CDR3 has 13 residues. V lost 4 bases, J lost 0 bases, and 10 bases lay in between. CDR3 residues: CSVGGGRSYEQYF. CDR3 nucleotides: TGCAGCGTTGGTGGGGGCCGCTCCTACGAGCAGTACTTC.

The chain recombines TRBV10-3 with TRBJ2-1; D uncertain. The V and J ends lost 10 bases and 4 bases respectively, with 14 bases between them. Germline values: CDR1 ENHRY, CDR2 SYGVKD. This CDR3 is 13 amino acids long. CDR3 amino acids: CATSQTTYNEQFF. Here the CDR3 DNA reads TGTGCCACCTCGCAGACGACTTACAATGAGCAGTTCTTC.

On this clonotype itself: This may come from a read error, since a much larger clone is one base off. The gene calls are TRBV11-2 and TRBJ2-5; possible D gene TRBD1, 6 bases. CDR1 and CDR2 from the germline V gene are SGHAT and FQNNGV. The CDR3 length is 15 residues. The CDR3 coding sequence is TGTGCCAGCAGCTTGGGCCCTCAGGGGTTGGAGACCCAGAACTTC. It specifies CASSLGPQGLETQNF. The complete variable domain, with remaining parts taken from reference TRBV11-2 and TRBJ2-5, reads EAGVAQSPRYKIIEKRQSVAFWCNPISGHATLYWYQQILGQGPKLLIQFQNNGVVDDSQLPKDRFSAERLKGVDSTLKIQPAKLEDSAVYLCASSLGPQGLETQNFGPGTRLLVL.

This clonotype came up a few times. The V gene is TRBV20-1, the J gene TRBJ2-1, with 10 bases that match TRBD2. V trimming: 4 bases; J trimming: 7 bases; junction bases outside the gene matches: 10. Germline V gene sequence: CDR1 DFQATT, CDR2 SNEGSKA (reference sequence). CDR3 length equals 15 residues. In DNA, the CDR3 is TGCAGTGCTACCTCTAGCGGGAGTAGCGGGAATGAGCAGTTCTTC. It specifies CSATSSGSSGNEQFF.

This clonotype was recorded a few times. The genes are TRBV11-2 and TRBJ2-1, with TRBD2 matching 12 bases. V lost 4 bases to trimming and J lost 2 bases; unmatched junction nucleotides: 15. Germline V gene data show CDR1 as SGHAT and CDR2 as FQNNGV. This CDR3 contains 20 residues. The CDR3 DNA reads as TGTGCCAGCAGCTCCTCCCTTACTAGCGGGAGGCCAACTACCTACAATGAGCAGTTCTTC. The encoded protein is CASSSSLTSGRPTTYNEQFF.

This clonotype has just a few counts. CDR3 sequence: CASSLTAVGEQFF. CDR3 nucleotide sequence: TGTGCCAGCAGCTTAACTGCAGTGGGGGAGCAGTTCTTC. V is TRBV7-9 and J is TRBJ2-1; no definite D call. Germline-derived CDR1 and CDR2 are SEHNR and FQNEAQ (reference sequence). V shed 2 bases and J shed 10 bases, with 12 bases lying between them. The CDR3 consists of 13 residues.

The chain links TRBV28 to TRBJ2-7; D ambiguous. The CDR3 consists of 12 residues. Germline-derived CDR1 and CDR2 are MDHEN and SYDVKM. Trimming took off 2 bases at V and 6 bases at J, with 8 bases between the two ends. The CDR3 protein is CASSLIGSEQYF. The DNA of the CDR3 is TGTGCCAGCAGTTTAATAGGCAGCGAGCAGTACTTC.

This chain uses TRBV6-2 or TRBV6-3 with TRBJ1-5; 8 bases line up with TRBD1. CDR3 length: 17 amino acids. V gave up 4 bases and J gave up 2 bases; unmatched junction bases: 10. CDR1 MNHEY and CDR2 SVGEGT come from the germline V gene. CDR3 amino acids: CASSFAQGALGNQPQHF. The CDR3 nucleotides are TGTGCCAGCAGTTTCGCCCAGGGGGCTCTGGGCAATCAGCCCCAGCATTTT.

J is TRBJ2-7 and V is TRBV28, with 13 bases fitting TRBD2. Germline V gives CDR1 MDHEN, CDR2 SYDVKM. V shed 7 bases and J 10 bases; nucleotides not matched to a gene: 10. The CDR3 runs to 14 residues. The chain's CDR3 is CASTTGLAGYSQYF. The CDR3 DNA sequence: TGTGCCAGCACCACGGGACTAGCGGGGTACTCCCAGTACTTC.

This clonotype was seen only a few times. The gene calls are TRBV20-1 and TRBJ2-3, with D possibly matching TRBD2 (6 bases). Deletions cut 6 bases from V and 1 base from J, with 11 bases between. The CDR3 has 13 amino acids. From germline, CDR1 is DFQATT and CDR2 SNEGSKA (reference sequence). Here the CDR3 DNA reads TGCAGTGCCCTTTCGGGGGGCACAGATACGCAGTATTTT. This translates into CSALSGGTDTQYF.

V usage is TRBV28 and J usage is TRBJ1-2; possibly TRBD1 for D (5 bases). V was trimmed by 6 bases and J by 4 bases, leaving 12 bases between them. Germline CDR1 MDHEN, CDR2 SYDVKM. The CDR3 runs to 13 residues. CDR3 coding DNA: TGTGCCAGCAGGTGGGGGACCTCCTATGGCTACACCTTC. It encodes CASRWGTSYGYTF.

The rearrangement uses TRBV27 and TRBJ1-6; D call uncertain. V was cut by 0 bases and J by 5 bases, with 8 bases left in between. The length of the CDR3 is 15 residues. Germline loops: CDR1 MNHEY, CDR2 SMNVEV (reference sequence). The CDR3 region is CASSLSRGNNSPLHF. CDR3 coding DNA: TGTGCCAGCAGTTTATCTCGAGGGAATAATTCACCCCTCCACTTT.

This clonotype was detected many times. CDR3 loop: CASSVGTDPGNSPLHF. The CDR3 nucleotides are TGTGCCAGCAGCGTAGGGACAGACCCGGGGAATTCACCCCTCCACTTT. This chain links TRBV9 with TRBJ1-6; TRBD1 is a possible D gene (6 bases). V lost 0 bases and J lost 7, with 14 bases in between. CDR3 length: 16 residues. Germline V gives CDR1 SGDLS, CDR2 YYNGEE.

This clonotype turned up a few times. The rearrangement joins TRBV6-2 or TRBV6-3 to TRBJ2-5; 12 bases map to TRBD2. Germline values: CDR1 MNHEY, CDR2 SVGEGT. CDR3 size: 16 residues. Trimming cost V 6 bases and J 3 bases; bases outside gene matches: 8. The CDR3 coding sequence is TGTGCCAGCAGCTTTAGGACTAGCGGGACAGAAGAGACCCAGTACTTC. Its protein is CASSFRTSGTEETQYF.

This chain connects TRBV27 to TRBJ1-1, with a weak D call TRBD1 (5 bases). Per germline, CDR1 MNHEY and CDR2 SMNVEV (reference sequence). CDR3 size: 16 residues. V lost 3 bases and J lost 4, with 18 bases in between. CDR3 sequence: CASSFYPPGAVTEAFF. The CDR3 coding sequence is TGTGCCAGCAGTTTTTATCCCCCCGGGGCGGTCACTGAAGCTTTCTTT.

Ten or more counts support this clonotype. This rearrangement joins TRBV11-2 to TRBJ1-3, with 8 bases that match TRBD1. The CDR3 length is 17 residues. Germline assignment: CDR1 SGHAT and CDR2 FQNNGV. Trimming at V came to 7 bases and at J to 2 bases, leaving 13 bases not matched to a gene. CDR3 protein: CASTNFRGPEAGNTIYF. The CDR3 region has the DNA TGTGCCAGCACCAACTTCAGGGGGCCCGAGGCTGGAAACACCATATATTTT. The full variable domain, in which reference TRBV11-2 and TRBJ1-3 provide the parts outside the CDR3, is EAGVAQSPRYKIIEKRQSVAFWCNPISGHATLYWYQQILGQGPKLLIQFQNNGVVDDSQLPKDRFSAERLKGVDSTLKIQPAKLEDSAVYLCASTNFRGPEAGNTIYFGEGSWLTVV.